These 15 T cell receptor beta chains were all obtained from the same sample, sequenced in a study of OX40 agonist ivuxolimab in advanced cancers. The protocol was immunoSEQ multiplex PCR, while the TCRdb copy is restricted to in-frame clones and leaves out a portion. The data show some 70,000 clones, with around 87% seen just once and approximately 2.6% held by the top ten. The source material was CD4+ or CD8+ T cells sorted from blood, sampled in a trial of the OX40 agonist ivuxolimab. The receptors stem from an adult with an advanced solid tumor such as melanoma, head and neck, liver or kidney cancer.

V usage is TRBV18 and J usage is TRBJ2-5; D gene unclear. V lost 2 bases to trimming and J lost 0 bases, with 13 bases between them. CDR1 is KGHSH, CDR2 LQKENI, per germline. There are 16 residues in the CDR3. The CDR3 spells CASSPGFRGNQETQYF. CDR3 nucleotide sequence: TGTGCCAGCTCACCAGGGTTCCGCGGCAACCAAGAGACCCAGTACTTC.

The chain recombines TRBV30 with TRBJ1-2; D is perhaps TRBD1 (6 bases). The CDR3 totals 13 residues. CDR1 is GTSNPN and CDR2 is SVGIG in the germline V gene (reference sequence). V lost 2 bases and J 4 bases, leaving 11 bases between the germline ends. The CDR3 spells CAWSRGRGYGYTF. The CDR3 region has the DNA TGTGCCTGGAGTAGAGGCAGGGGCTATGGCTACACCTTC. Together with reference TRBV30 and TRBJ1-2, the CDR3 gives the full variable domain: SQTIHQWPATLVQPVGSPLSLECTVEGTSNPNLYWYRQAAGRGLQLLFYSVGIGQISSEVPQNLSASRPQDRQFILSSKKLLLSDSGFYLCAWSRGRGYGYTFGSGTRLTVV.

CDR3 DNA: TGTGCCAGCTCACCCGACAGGGCCGATGAAAAACTGTTTTTT. Translating it yields CASSPDRADEKLFF. This chain connects TRBV18 to TRBJ1-4; 7 positions agree with TRBD1. Germline loops: CDR1 KGHSH, CDR2 LQKENI. Trimming at V came to 3 bases and at J to 6 bases, leaving 4 bases not matched to a gene. The CDR3 contains 14 residues.

The J gene is TRBJ1-1, the V gene TRBV5-1; the D is unclear. V lost 5 bases, J lost 0 bases, and 8 bases lay in between. From germline, CDR1 is SGHRS and CDR2 YFSETQ. The CDR3 is made up of 13 amino acids. Here the CDR3 DNA reads TGCGCCAGCAGAGGACGGTTGAACACTGAAGCTTTCTTT. Translated, it gives CASRGRLNTEAFF.

V gene TRBV27 combines with J gene TRBJ2-3; D assignment may be TRBD1 or TRBD2 (6 bases each). The CDR3 runs 16 residues. Germline CDR1 reads MNHEY; CDR2 reads SMNVEV (reference sequence). The V and J ends lost 4 bases and 4 bases respectively, with 18 bases between them. The CDR3: CASSSGTLGGADTQYF. As DNA, the CDR3 is TGTGCCAGCAGTTCCGGGACTCTCGGGGGCGCAGATACGCAGTATTTT.

The chain employs TRBV7-2 and TRBJ1-6, with 10 bases that match TRBD1. Germline CDR1 is SGHTA and CDR2 is FQGNSA. The CDR3 totals 15 residues. Trimming at V came to 1 base and at J to 9 bases, leaving 3 bases not matched to a gene. DNA for the CDR3: TGTGCCAGCAGCTTAGGACAGGGGGCGGGTTCACCCCTCCACTTT. Encoded protein: CASSLGQGAGSPLHF.

The V gene is TRBV6-5, the J gene TRBJ2-7; D remains unclear. The CDR3 spans 11 residues. The V and J ends lost 5 bases and 2 bases respectively, with 4 bases between them. Looked up from germline, CDR1 is MNHEY and CDR2 is SVGAGI. The CDR3 bases are TGTGCCAGCAGTGGGACCTACGAGCAGTACTTC. Amino acid sequence: CASSGTYEQYF.

V usage is TRBV19 and J usage is TRBJ2-7; D unclear. The V gene's germline CDR1 is LNHDA and CDR2 SQIVND (reference sequence). The CDR3 sequence is 11 residues long. The V and J ends lost 8 bases and 0 bases respectively, with 5 bases between them. The CDR3 spells CASGSSYEQYF. Here the CDR3 DNA reads TGTGCCAGTGGAAGCTCCTACGAGCAGTACTTC.

The rearrangement uses TRBV9 and TRBJ1-4; perhaps TRBD1 as D (5 bases). The CDR3 extends over 15 amino acids. Germline loops: CDR1 SGDLS, CDR2 YYNGEE. V shed 0 bases and J shed 8 bases, with 14 bases lying between them. As DNA, the CDR3 is TGTGCCAGCAGCGTAGTAGGGACGGGAAACGAAAAACTGTTTTTT. Translated: CASSVVGTGNEKLFF.

This clone was recorded a few times. V gene TRBV30 combines with J gene TRBJ2-5; no firm D call. In germline, CDR1 is GTSNPN, CDR2 SVGIG (reference sequence). V lost 1 base, J lost 6 bases, and 12 bases lay in between. This CDR3 has 13 amino acids. The CDR3 DNA is TGTGCCTGGAGTGGTGTCATTCTAAAGACCCAGTACTTC. Translating it yields CAWSGVILKTQYF.

The chain recombines TRBV5-1 with TRBJ1-1; no firm D call. V gave up 3 bases and J gave up 6 bases, with 15 bases separating them. The germline V gene encodes CDR1 SGHRS and CDR2 YFSETQ. This CDR3 comprises 14 residues. DNA for the CDR3: TGCGCCAGCAGCTCTTCTGGTTTATCCGCTGAAGCTTTCTTT. Amino acids: CASSSSGLSAEAFF.

J is TRBJ2-7 and V is TRBV10-3, with 8 nucleotides matching TRBD1. J lost 0 bases, V lost 5 bases, and 6 bases had no gene match. The length of the CDR3 is 15 residues. Per the germline V gene, CDR1 is ENHRY and CDR2 is SYGVKD. The CDR3 here is CAISWTGQGSYEQYF. The CDR3 nucleotides read TGTGCCATCAGTTGGACAGGGCAAGGCTCCTACGAGCAGTACTTC.

The chain couples TRBV7-6 to TRBJ2-7; D is ambiguous. V shed 3 bases and J shed 5 bases, with 14 bases lying between them. The CDR3 spans 14 residues. The V gene's germline CDR1 is SGHVS and CDR2 FNYEAQ. The CDR3 is CASSFVAAANEQYF. The CDR3 nucleotides read TGTGCCAGCAGCTTTGTCGCAGCCGCCAACGAGCAGTACTTC.

CDR3 sequence: CASRGPIVTGELFF. CDR3 sequence (DNA): TGTGCCAGTAGAGGTCCTATTGTCACCGGGGAGCTGTTTTTT. V is TRBV19 and J is TRBJ2-2; D not certain. V lost 6 bases and J lost 4, with 12 bases in between. CDR3 length: 14 residues. Germline loops: CDR1 LNHDA, CDR2 SQIVND (reference sequence). The variable domain in full, completed from reference TRBV19 and TRBJ2-2, reads DGGITQSPKYLFRKEGQNVTLSCEQNLNHDAMYWYRQDPGQGLRLIYYSQIVNDFQKGDIAEGYSVSREKKESFPLTVTSAQKNPTAFYLCASRGPIVTGELFFGEGSRLTVL.

As DNA, the CDR3 is TGTGCCAGCCTCCCCGGACAGAGTAACTATGGCTACACCTTC. As protein: CASLPGQSNYGYTF. The chain recombines TRBV28 with TRBJ1-2; a possible D gene is TRBD1 (6 bases). The V gene's germline CDR1 is MDHEN and CDR2 SYDVKM. The CDR3 has 14 amino acids. Trimming cost V 8 bases and J 1 base, with 14 bases left between them.